Following are 2 T cell receptor beta chains from one sample sequenced in a study of metastatic and nonmetastatic thyroid tumors. TCRdb reprocessed the PCR reads via MiXCR. The data hold approximately 86,000 clones, with around 12% observed a single time. Among the patients, none had received any treatment before thyroid surgery. The source material was tumor tissue. These receptors were obtained from a female donor with papillary thyroid cancer or a benign thyroid nodule (not recorded which). Some clones in this sample may be carry-over from other donors' samples.

This clone occurred many times. The V and J genes are TRBV27 and TRBJ2-7, with D tentatively TRBD1 (6 bases). Germline CDR1 is MNHEY and CDR2 is SMNVEV (reference sequence). The CDR3 runs to 15 residues. V lost 2 bases and J 4 bases, leaving 15 bases between the germline ends. The CDR3 bases are TGTGCCAGCAGTTTAGAACAGGGAAAAGTATACGAGCAGTACTTC. It specifies CASSLEQGKVYEQYF.

On this clone: A much larger clone is a single base away; this may be a read error. The chain recombines TRBV5-1 with TRBJ1-5, with D unresolved. V lost 4 bases and J lost 6, with 8 bases in between. The CDR3 has 12 amino acids. Per germline, CDR1 SGHRS and CDR2 YFSETQ. DNA for the CDR3: TGCGCCAGCAGCCCGTCCGGTCAGCCCCAGCATTTT. Translation: CASSPSGQPQHF. Drawing the rest from reference TRBV5-1 and TRBJ1-5, the complete variable domain is KAGVTQTPRYLIKTRGQQVTLSCSPISGHRSVSWYQQTPGQGLQFLFEYFSETQRNKGNFPGRFSGRQFSNSRSEMNVSTLELGDSALYLCASSPSGQPQHFGDGTRLSIL.